Sequencing of this TCR beta chain was carried out in a study of blood T cell repertoires in COVID-19. Study context: The United States, Italy and Spain provided the acute and convalescent COVID-19 samples.

Trimming removed 10 bases from V and 5 bases from J, with 32 bases in between. CDR1 is MDHEN, CDR2 SYDVKM, per germline. The CDR3 totals 18 residues. Cohort placement rested on clinical history that participants reported themselves. Per the study methods: Estimates of nucleated cell counts were drawn from the amplification of reference gene primers. Generated by immunoSEQ multiplex PCR, the TCRdb table keeps only in-frame clones and is missing some. The D gene and trimming were derived from the DNA, and the V and J assignments and clone size from that table. The sample records 150,000 to 200,000 clones, roughly 77% being singletons.

The origin of this receptor is a woman between 45 and 60 years old with acute COVID-19. The J gene is TRBJ1-2, the V gene TRBV28; D uncertain. The sequenced material came from PBMCs or T cells enriched from blood (not recorded which). Written as DNA, the CDR3 is TGTGCCACTAAAACTTCCCCGGGAGTAATCTTCGGGGATTATGGCTACACCTTC. Protein sequence: CATKTSPGVIFGDYGYTF.